The entry below gives a single TCR beta chain sequence along with its context. The antigen is not known. The data were obtained in a study of cytomegalovirus exposure and HLA in healthy donors. V lost 7 bases and J 0 bases, leaving 9 bases between the germline ends. Germline CDR1 and CDR2: LNHNV and YYDKDF (reference sequence). CDR3 size: 13 residues. General study findings and limits: Analysis was carried out at a later point, and it linked a missense DCLRE1C variant to TCR beta V- and J-gene trimming. The study flagged 150 to 200 TCR beta chains as cytomegalovirus-associated. Presence/absence analyses treated sequencing depth as roughly uniform across donors.

Researchers ran the PCR with 60 Vbeta and 13 Jbeta primers. Here immunoSEQ multiplex PCR was the method, and the copy in TCRdb shows in-frame clones only, minus some. This table has 200,000 to 250,000 clones, more than 75% appearing once. What was sequenced was PBMCs. The receptor was derived from a human donor in good health. The J gene is TRBJ2-5, the V gene TRBV15; D is undetermined. CDR3 residues: CATNKRNQETQYF. The CDR3 region has the DNA TGTGCCACCAACAAACGAAACCAAGAGACCCAGTACTTC. The variable domain in full, with the rest retrieved from reference TRBV15 and TRBJ2-5, is DAMVIQNPRYQVTQFGKPVTLSCSQTLNHNVMYWYQQKSSQAPKLLFHYYDKDFNNEADTPDNFQSRRPNTSFCFLDIRSPGLGDTAMYLCATNKRNQETQYFGPGTRLLVL.